This T cell receptor beta chain derives from a study of cytomegalovirus exposure and HLA in healthy donors. Study-wide results and limits: One variant, a missense change in DCLRE1C, was linked in a later analysis to TCR beta V- and J-gene trimming. Donors were assumed by presence/absence analyses to have roughly uniform sequencing depth. It was reported in a later analysis that an Asian-associated ancestry cluster showed fewer N-insertions than the roughly 670-donor mean.

Turning to this clone: The antigen remains undetermined.

The PCR used 60 Vbeta and 13 Jbeta primers. Clones were sequenced by immunoSEQ multiplex PCR, and TCRdb holds only the in-frame ones, with some missing. Here the sample spans around 95,000 clones, roughly 80% being singletons. V was pared by 1 base and J by 4 bases, with 10 bases between. Germline V gene data show CDR1 as MGHRA and CDR2 as YSYEKL. This CDR3 spans 15 amino acids. V and J are TRBV4-1 and TRBJ1-4; D not certain. Sample: PBMCs. This clonotype was obtained from a man between 25 and 39 years old in good health and CMV-seropositive. The CDR3: CASSQVAVGNEKLFF. CDR3 DNA: TGCGCCAGCAGCCAAGTGGCGGTGGGTAATGAAAAACTGTTTTTT.